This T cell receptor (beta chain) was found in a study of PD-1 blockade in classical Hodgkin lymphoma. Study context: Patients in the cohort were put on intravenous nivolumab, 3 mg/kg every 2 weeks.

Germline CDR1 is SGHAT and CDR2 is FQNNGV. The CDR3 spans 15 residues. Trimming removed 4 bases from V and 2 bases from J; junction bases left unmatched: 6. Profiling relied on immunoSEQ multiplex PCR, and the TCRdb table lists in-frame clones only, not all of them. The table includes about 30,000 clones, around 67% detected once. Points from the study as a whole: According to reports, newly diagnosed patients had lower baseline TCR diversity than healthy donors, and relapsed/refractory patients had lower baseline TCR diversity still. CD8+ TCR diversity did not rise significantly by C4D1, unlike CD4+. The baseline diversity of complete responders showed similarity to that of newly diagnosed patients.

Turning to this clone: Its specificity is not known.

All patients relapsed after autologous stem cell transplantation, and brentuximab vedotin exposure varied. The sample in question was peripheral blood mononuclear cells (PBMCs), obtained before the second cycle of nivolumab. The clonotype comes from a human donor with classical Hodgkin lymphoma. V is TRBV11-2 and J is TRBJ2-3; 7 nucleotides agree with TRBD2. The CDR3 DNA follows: TGTGCCAGCAGCTCCGGGACTATCAACACAGATACGCAGTATTTT. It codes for CASSSGTINTDTQYF.